This section outlines one T cell receptor beta chain sequence together with its context. Its cognate antigen is unknown. Germline-derived CDR1 and CDR2 are ENHRY and SYGVKD. This CDR3 region has 17 residues. V was clipped by 0 bases and J by 7 bases; unmatched bases: 8. The data stem from a study of shared clonotypes between healthy human individuals. Overall study context: Three plates each covered CD4 naive and memory; CD8 naive two, CD8 memory one.

General study results and limits: Investigators expected sequencing depth to affect clonotype sharing among donors.

An assay was performed, and its level was deep. Method: immunoSEQ multiplex PCR; TCRdb's copy keeps in-frame clones and lacks some. The sample records around 2.5 million clones, approximately 93% being singletons. The sequenced sample consisted of naive CD4+ T cells from PBMCs. The subset here: CD45RA+ positively selected. The rearrangement uses TRBV10-3 and TRBJ2-2, with TRBD2 matching over 10 bases. This sequence originates from a man aged 18 to 35 in good health. Some clones in this sample may be carry-over from other donors' samples. The CDR3 reads CAISESSGRAIGGELFF. As DNA, the CDR3 is TGTGCCATCAGTGAGTCGAGCGGGAGGGCCATTGGCGGGGAGCTGTTTTTT.